Presented here are 5 T cell receptor beta chains from one specimen sequenced in a study of T-cell memory formation after mild COVID-19 (dated by TCRdb to the early 2020s). Receptor libraries were prepared by 5' RACE. Sequenced using an Illumina NovaSeq 6000. In-frame beta chains were kept once TCRdb had trimmed the public reads at Q25 with fastp and called clones with MiXCR. Merged by CDR3 protein, the rows form single entries marked with the most common genes and DNA. The table for this sample lists about 350,000 distinct CDR3 sequences; about an eighth of them were counted only once. Jointly, the top ten make up around a fifth of the sample. Sequenced material: PBMCs or a T cell subset sorted from them (not recorded which). These receptors all stem from a man aged 18-30 years who had mild COVID-19 (a few samples of this study predate the infection). The sample titles of this study are shuffled in the database, so cell type and time point are left out; the donor was told from shared clones.

This clonotype has more than one count but fewer than ten. This chain uses TRBV20-1 with TRBJ2-7, with TRBD1 as a possible D gene (5 bases). The CDR3 sequence is 12 residues long. The germline CDR1 and CDR2 sequences are DFQATT and SNEGSKA (reference sequence). V dropped 4 bases and J dropped 5 bases, with 12 bases sitting between them. This CDR3 is CSAISRVHEQYF. CDR3 DNA: TGCAGTGCTATCAGCAGGGTCCACGAGCAGTACTTC.

This clonotype has only a few counts. The chain links TRBV2 to TRBJ2-1; 13 positions match TRBD2. Germline V CDR1 and CDR2: SNHLY, FYNNEI. The CDR3 contains 14 residues. The junction had 3 bases not matched to a gene; V was cut back by 0 bases and J by 13 bases. The DNA for the CDR3 is TGTGCCAGCAGTGAAGCCCGACTAGCGGGGGGTCAGTTCTTC. Amino acid sequence: CASSEARLAGGQFF.

The chain employs TRBV27 and TRBJ2-7, with 9 nucleotides matching TRBD1. The CDR3 has 13 amino acids. V gave up 5 bases and J gave up 5 bases; unmatched junction bases: 4. CDR1 and CDR2 (germline): MNHEY, SMNVEV (reference sequence). In DNA form, the CDR3 reads TGTGCCAGCAGTGGGACAGGGTCACACGAGCAGTACTTC. Translation: CASSGTGSHEQYF.

This clonotype came up a few times. The chain carries TRBV6-2 or TRBV6-3 and TRBJ2-7; D might be TRBD2 (6 bases). CDR1 and CDR2 (germline): MNHEY, SVGEGT. This CDR3 spans 13 amino acids. V lost 6 bases to trimming and J lost 3 bases, with 12 bases between them. For the CDR3, the DNA is TGTGCCAGCAGCGGGGGATGGGGCTACGAGCAGTACTTC. This sequence encodes CASSGGWGYEQYF.

This clonotype has just a few counts. The chain is built from TRBV12-3 or TRBV12-4 and TRBJ1-4; TRBD1 is a possible D gene (6 bases). The length of the CDR3 is 15 residues. Trimming took off 6 bases at V and 3 bases at J, with 14 bases between the two ends. The CDR3 region has the DNA TGTGCCAGCAGCCAGCGACAGGCGGCTAATGAAAAACTGTTTTTT. Protein: CASSQRQAANEKLFF.